Listed here are 9 T cell receptor beta chains from one sample, sequenced in a study of blood T cells in healthy people across ages. Combining a sample-barcoded 5' primer with a J-beta primer mix, a second PCR ran for roughly 7 to 12 cycles. Each CDR3 protein is one row after TCRdb ran MiXCR on the 5' RACE reads. The repertoire has about 810,000 distinct CDR3 sequences, around 34% of them found once; the top ten carry approximately 13%. Specimen: blood. The receptors shown here come from a man between 18 and 29 years old in good health.

This clonotype has at least ten counts. The chain has TRBV7-2 and TRBJ1-5, with TRBD1 matching 10 bases. This CDR3 is built from 15 residues. J gave up 6 bases and V 1 base, and 3 bases lay outside the gene matches. Germline assignment: CDR1 SGHTA and CDR2 FQGNSA. DNA for the CDR3: TGTGCCAGCAGCTTAGGAGGGACAGGGGTTCAGCCCCAGCATTTT. Translating gives CASSLGGTGVQPQHF.

The chain is built from TRBV20-1 and TRBJ2-2, with 8 bases lining up with TRBD2. Germline V CDR1 and CDR2: DFQATT, SNEGSKA (reference sequence). The CDR3 length is 15 residues. V lost 4 bases, J lost 5 bases, and 9 bases stayed unmatched. DNA for the CDR3: TGCAGTGCTAAAGGGGAAGCGGGGGATACCGGGGAGCTGTTTTTT. This sequence encodes CSAKGEAGDTGELFF.

This clonotype was seen repeatedly, ten times or more. The chain carries TRBV6-6 and TRBJ1-2; tentatively, D is TRBD1 (6 bases). The CDR3 consists of 16 residues. Trimming pared 0 bases from V and 5 bases from J, leaving 16 bases between. Germline V gives CDR1 MNHNY, CDR2 SVGAGI (reference sequence). CDR3 DNA sequence: TGTGCCAGCAGTTACTCGAGATACAGGGTCAAGTATGGCTACACCTTC. It yields the protein CASSYSRYRVKYGYTF.

This chain joins TRBV3-1 and TRBJ1-6; D not resolved. Trimming removed 1 base at V and 10 bases at J, with 11 bases between. CDR1 is LGHDT and CDR2 is YNNKEL in the germline V gene (reference sequence). There are 14 residues in the CDR3. DNA of the CDR3: TGTGCCAGCAGCCAAGGGACTTATCACTCACCCCTCCACTTT. The encoded protein is CASSQGTYHSPLHF.

A word on this clonotype: Mismatch with germline at one junction end may stem from a read error. The chain carries TRBV28 and TRBJ2-4; the D call may be TRBD1 or TRBD2 (9 bases each). Germline V gives CDR1 MDHEN, CDR2 SYDVKM. The CDR3 consists of 15 residues. Here the CDR3 DNA reads TGTGCCAGCCAGGGACAGGGACTAGCCAAAACCATTCAGTACTTC. It yields the protein CASQGQGLAKTIQYF.

The rearrangement links TRBV20-1 to TRBJ2-7; possible D gene TRBD1, 6 bases. The CDR3 runs 14 residues. Trimming removed 4 bases at V and 2 bases at J, with 15 bases between. The germline gives CDR1 DFQATT, CDR2 SNEGSKA (reference sequence). The CDR3 sequence is CSAMPSTGTYEQYF. The CDR3 region has the DNA TGCAGTGCTATGCCATCGACAGGAACCTACGAGCAGTACTTC.

The chain couples TRBV29-1 to TRBJ1-1, with a weak D call TRBD1 (5 bases). Trimming stripped 6 bases from V and 5 bases from J, with 16 bases between. The CDR3 totals 13 residues. CDR1 is SQVTM, CDR2 ANQGSEA, per germline. This CDR3 is CSVERSKGTEAFF. The CDR3 DNA reads TGCAGCGTCGAGAGATCCAAGGGGACTGAAGCTTTCTTT.

This clonotype came up a few times. The J gene is TRBJ2-3, the V gene TRBV20-1; TRBD1 agrees at 8 bases. CDR3 length equals 15 residues. V gave up 5 bases and J gave up 3 bases; unmatched junction bases: 10. Per germline, CDR1 DFQATT and CDR2 SNEGSKA (reference sequence). The CDR3 DNA follows: TGCAGTGCTCGAACCGGACAGGGATTTACAGATACGCAGTATTTT. Its translation: CSARTGQGFTDTQYF.

The rearrangement uses TRBV7-9 and TRBJ2-7, with D uncertain. This CDR3 has 13 amino acids. In germline, CDR1 is SEHNR, CDR2 FQNEAQ (reference sequence). V was trimmed by 5 bases and J by 7 bases, leaving 15 bases between them. The CDR3 DNA follows: TGTGCCAGCAGCAACCAAATTAGCTGGGAGCAGTACTTC. It is translated as CASSNQISWEQYF.